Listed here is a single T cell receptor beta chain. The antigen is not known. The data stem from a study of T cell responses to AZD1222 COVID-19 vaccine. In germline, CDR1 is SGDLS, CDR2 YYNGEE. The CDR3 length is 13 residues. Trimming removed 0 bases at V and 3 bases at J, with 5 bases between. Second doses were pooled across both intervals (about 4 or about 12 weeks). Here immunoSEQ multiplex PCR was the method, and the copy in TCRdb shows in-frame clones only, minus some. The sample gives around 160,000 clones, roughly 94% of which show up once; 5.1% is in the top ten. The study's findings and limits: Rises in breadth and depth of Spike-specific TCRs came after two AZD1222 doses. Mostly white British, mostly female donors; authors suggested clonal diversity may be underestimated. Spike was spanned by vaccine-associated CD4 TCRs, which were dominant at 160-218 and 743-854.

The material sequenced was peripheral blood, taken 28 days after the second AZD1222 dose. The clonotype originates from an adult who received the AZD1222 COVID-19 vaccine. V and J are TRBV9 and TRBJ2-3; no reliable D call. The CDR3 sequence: CASSVGWTDTQYF. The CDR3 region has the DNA TGTGCCAGCAGCGTAGGATGGACAGATACGCAGTATTTT.